This T cell receptor (beta chain) was identified during a study of shared clonotypes between healthy human individuals. Produced via immunoSEQ multiplex PCR; TCRdb's table is partial and in-frame only. This sample has roughly 2.1 million clones; about 93% occur once, and the top ten carry more than 1.5%. The CDR3 length is 15 residues. V shed 7 bases and J shed 5 bases, with 20 bases lying between them. Germline V gives CDR1 MNHEY, CDR2 SMNVEV (reference sequence). Naive CD8 cells were CD45RO-negative, positively selected for CCR7, excluding terminally differentiated effector memory CD45RA+ cells. This sequence joins TRBV27 and TRBJ2-5; possible D gene TRBD1, 5 bases. Sequencing was done on a sample of naive CD8+ T cells from PBMCs. The source of this sequence is a man younger than 35 in good health. Some clones in this sample may be carry-over from other donors' samples. Here the CDR3 DNA reads TGTGCCAGCACCGCGGATCCAGCAGGGTGGGAGACCCAGTACTTC. Its translation is CASTADPAGWETQYF.